These 28 T cell receptor beta chains share one sample of origin, sequenced in a study of STAT5B mutations in CD4+ large granular lymphocyte leukemia. The repertoire was sequenced with immunoSEQ multiplex PCR; TCRdb's copy has only in-frame clones and lacks some. The sample lists about 30,000 clones; around two thirds were seen once. Sequencing used CD4+ T cells from blood buffy coats. The source is a human donor in good health.

The V and J genes are TRBV29-1 and TRBJ1-1; D perhaps matches TRBD1 (5 bases). V lost 7 bases and J 7 bases, leaving 16 bases between the germline ends. This CDR3 comprises 12 residues. CDR1 and CDR2 (germline): SQVTM, ANQGSEA. The CDR3 DNA sequence: TGCAGCGCCCAAGTGGGGGACGGTGAAGCTTTCTTT. Protein sequence: CSAQVGDGEAFF. Filled out from reference TRBV29-1 and TRBJ1-1, the complete variable domain reads SAVISQKPSRDICQRGTSLTIQCQVDSQVTMMFWYRQQPGQSLTLIATANQGSEATYESGFVIDKFPISRPNLTFSTLTVSNMSPEDSSIYLCSAQVGDGEAFFGQGTRLTVV.

The chain recombines TRBV6-1 with TRBJ1-2, with 10 bases identical to TRBD1. CDR3 size: 15 residues. CDR1 is MNHNS, CDR2 SASEGT, per germline. V lost 7 bases to trimming and J lost 4 bases; unmatched junction nucleotides: 9. As DNA, the CDR3 is TGTGCCAGCATCGTAATGACAGGGGGCGGCTATGGCTACACCTTC. Its translation: CASIVMTGGGYGYTF.

This clone was seen a single time. The rearrangement joins TRBV7-2 to TRBJ1-1, with D possibly TRBD1 on 5 matching bases. V was pared by 1 base and J by 0 bases, with 15 bases between. Per germline, CDR1 SGHTA and CDR2 FQGNSA. The CDR3 spans 17 residues. CDR3 in DNA: TGTGCCAGCAGCTTAGGATTGGGGGGGGGTGTGAACACTGAAGCTTTCTTT. This codes for CASSLGLGGGVNTEAFF.

The V gene is TRBV5-4, the J gene TRBJ1-2; 10 bases line up with TRBD1. With 3 bases clipped from V and 8 bases from J, the junction kept 13 bases outside the gene matches. CDR3 length equals 16 residues. Germline V CDR1 and CDR2: SGHNT, YYREEE (reference sequence). CDR3 protein: CASSSGARQGAGGYTF. The CDR3 coding sequence is TGTGCCAGCAGCTCGGGAGCGAGACAGGGGGCGGGCGGCTACACCTTC.

This chain links TRBV7-2 with TRBJ1-5; possible D gene TRBD1, 5 bases. CDR3 length: 15 amino acids. From germline, CDR1 is SGHTA and CDR2 FQGNSA. Trimming cost V 2 bases and J 1 base, with 9 bases left between them. CDR3 coding DNA: TGTGCCAGCAGCTTATCTTGGGGGAGCAATCAGCCCCAGCATTTT. The encoded protein is CASSLSWGSNQPQHF.

This clone was found a few times. Relative to the germline gene, one junction end is altered; a read error may explain this. The gene calls are TRBV2 and TRBJ1-1, with 8 bases aligning to TRBD1. The germline gives CDR1 SNHLY, CDR2 FYNNEI. This CDR3 comprises 15 residues. The CDR3 here is CASSEDRGRGTEAFF. CDR3 sequence (DNA): TGTGCCAGCAGCGAAGACAGGGGAAGGGGCACTGAAGCTTTCTTT.

This chain links TRBV7-2 with TRBJ2-7; D is perhaps TRBD2 (5 bases). This CDR3 is built from 14 residues. Germline values: CDR1 SGHTA, CDR2 FQGNSA. Trimming shortened V by 3 bases and J by 6 bases, and 15 bases separated the two germline ends. CDR3 protein: CASSFPSGVSEQYF. The CDR3 DNA reads TGTGCCAGCAGCTTTCCATCCGGGGTATCCGAGCAGTACTTC.

V and J are TRBV27 and TRBJ1-2; 9 nucleotides match TRBD1. The CDR3 is 13 residues long. Germline V gene data show CDR1 as MNHEY and CDR2 as SMNVEV (reference sequence). V shed 4 bases and J 8 bases; nucleotides not matched to a gene: 5. CDR3 residues: CASSSRQGGGYTF. CDR3 coding DNA: TGTGCCAGCAGTTCCCGACAGGGGGGCGGCTACACCTTC.

The chain is built from TRBV19 and TRBJ1-2, with a tentative D call TRBD1 (6 bases). Germline lookup yields CDR1 LNHDA and CDR2 SQIVND (reference sequence). Trimming left V 6 bases short and J 0 bases short, with 17 bases between. The CDR3 runs 16 residues. The chain's CDR3 is CASSLTGGGSNYGYTF. Here the CDR3 DNA reads TGTGCCAGTAGCCTAACAGGAGGGGGGTCTAACTATGGCTACACCTTC.

CDR3 loop: CASNRGERVHF. CDR3 coding DNA: TGTGCCTCAAACAGGGGTGAGAGGGTCCACTTT. The V gene is TRBV30, the J gene TRBJ1-6, with 7 bases aligning to TRBD1. V shed 7 bases and J 17 bases; nucleotides not matched to a gene: 11. Germline CDR1 and CDR2: GTSNPN and SVGIG (reference sequence). CDR3 length equals 11 residues.

This rearrangement joins TRBV5-6 to TRBJ2-3; TRBD2 matches 10 bases. This CDR3 contains 15 residues. The germline V gene encodes CDR1 SGHDT and CDR2 YYEEEE. The ends lost 1 base at V and 5 bases at J; junction bases unmatched: 4. CDR3: CASSLSGGAEDTQYF. The CDR3 nucleotides are TGTGCCAGCAGCTTGAGCGGGGGGGCCGAAGATACGCAGTATTTT.

The chain combines TRBV9 with TRBJ2-1; D remains ambiguous. The CDR3 loop spans 14 amino acids. Trimming cost V 4 bases and J 3 bases, with 11 bases left between them. CDR1 and CDR2 (germline): SGDLS, YYNGEE. The DNA of the CDR3 is TGTGCCAGCAGCCAAGGGCGCTACTACAATGAGCAGTTCTTC. Its translation is CASSQGRYYNEQFF.

The rearrangement joins TRBV28 to TRBJ2-7; no reliable D call. Germline V gene sequence: CDR1 MDHEN, CDR2 SYDVKM. The CDR3 runs to 14 residues. The V and J ends lost 2 bases and 2 bases respectively, with 10 bases between them. The CDR3: CASSLAGQAYEQYF. Here the CDR3 DNA reads TGTGCCAGCAGTTTAGCCGGTCAAGCCTACGAGCAGTACTTC.

The genes are TRBV10-2 and TRBJ2-7; 8 nucleotides agree with TRBD2. Germline-derived CDR1 and CDR2 are WSHSY and SAAADI. V lost 7 bases and J lost 4; bases outside the gene matches: 15. CDR3 size: 16 residues. DNA for the CDR3: TGCGCCAGCACCCTTCCGGGGGGGCCAGGGATATACGAGCAGTACTTC. It yields the protein CASTLPGGPGIYEQYF.

There are a few counts of this clone. The junction differs from germline at one of its ends, possibly a read error. V and J are TRBV27 and TRBJ2-1; weak D call: TRBD1 (6 bases). CDR1 and CDR2 (germline): MNHEY, SMNVEV (reference sequence). There are 12 residues in the CDR3. The CDR3 DNA reads as TGTGCCAGCAGTATATTGGGACAATTAGAGCTCTTC. This codes for CASSILGQLELF.

The chain uses TRBV27 and TRBJ1-2, with 10 bases lining up with TRBD1. Germline V CDR1 and CDR2: MNHEY, SMNVEV (reference sequence). The CDR3 is 14 amino acids. The ends lost 5 bases at V and 4 bases at J; junction bases unmatched: 4. The CDR3 region is CASSRRDRGYGYTF. CDR3 bases: TGTGCCAGCAGTCGACGGGACAGGGGCTATGGCTACACCTTC.

The J gene is TRBJ1-2, the V gene TRBV19; 8 bases align to TRBD1. The CDR3 loop spans 14 amino acids. V shed 11 bases and J 0 bases; nucleotides not matched to a gene: 8. The V gene's germline CDR1 is LNHDA and CDR2 SQIVND (reference sequence). DNA for the CDR3: TGTGCCGCCTGGGGACAGGATCCTAACTATGGCTACACCTTC. Its protein product is CAAWGQDPNYGYTF.

The J gene is TRBJ2-1, the V gene TRBV11-1; the D gene is possibly TRBD1 (6 bases). Germline assignment: CDR1 SGHAT and CDR2 FQDESV (reference sequence). The CDR3 runs to 18 residues. V was cut by 1 base and J by 0 bases, with 16 bases left in between. The CDR3 sequence: CASSLEGVVGASYNEQFF. The CDR3 coding sequence is TGTGCCAGCAGCTTAGAGGGCGTTGTGGGGGCCTCCTACAATGAGCAGTTCTTC.

In its sample, this clone is medium-sized. The chain recombines TRBV2 with TRBJ1-2; no clear D. The CDR3 covers 15 residues. The germline V gene has CDR1 SNHLY and CDR2 FYNNEI. Trimming took off 5 bases at V and 8 bases at J, with 21 bases between the two ends. The CDR3 region has the DNA TGTGCCAGCAGTACAGACCGAGTCAAGTTCCAAGGCTACACCTTC. Translating it yields CASSTDRVKFQGYTF.

CDR3 region: CASSRGGVMNEQYF. The DNA for the CDR3 is TGTGCCAGCAGCCGAGGGGGGGTAATGAACGAGCAGTACTTC. This chain joins TRBV9 and TRBJ2-7; tentatively, D is TRBD2 (7 bases). CDR1 SGDLS and CDR2 YYNGEE come from the germline V gene. There are 14 residues in the CDR3. The ends were cut back, 4 bases at V and 5 bases at J, with 16 bases in the middle. Full variable domain (rest looked up from reference TRBV9 and TRBJ2-7): DSGVTQTPKHLITATGQRVTLRCSPRSGDLSVYWYQQSLDQGLQFLIQYYNGEERAKGNILERFSAQQFPDLHSELNLSSLELGDSALYFCASSRGGVMNEQYFGPGTRLTVT.

Comment on this clone: The sample holds other DNA sequences that translate to the same CDR3. The chain links TRBV5-5 to TRBJ1-1; maybe TRBD1 (5 bases). CDR3 size: 15 residues. CDR1 SGHKS and CDR2 YYEKEE come from the germline V gene (reference sequence). V lost 4 bases and J 1 base, leaving 14 bases between the germline ends. CDR3 in DNA: TGTGCCAGCAGCCTTTCCGGGACCGCGAACACTGAAGCTTTCTTT. This translates into CASSLSGTANTEAFF.

The chain links TRBV4-1 to TRBJ1-1; D is ambiguous. The germline gives CDR1 MGHRA, CDR2 YSYEKL. The CDR3 loop spans 14 amino acids. Deletions cut 0 bases from V and 5 bases from J, with 10 bases between. This chain's CDR3 is CASSQDLERTEAFF. The CDR3 DNA reads as TGCGCCAGCAGCCAAGATCTGGAGAGGACTGAAGCTTTCTTT.

V usage is TRBV7-9 and J usage is TRBJ2-7, with no clear D. With 3 bases removed from V and 3 bases from J, the gap between germline ends came to 6 bases. Germline V gives CDR1 SEHNR, CDR2 FQNEAQ (reference sequence). The CDR3 contains 12 residues. The CDR3, as DNA: TGTGCCAGCAGCTTCGTTAGCTACGAGCAGTACTTC. Translation: CASSFVSYEQYF.

This clone appeared a single time. The rearrangement uses TRBV19 and TRBJ1-4, with D perhaps TRBD1 (5 bases). This CDR3 has 12 amino acids. Germline CDR1 reads LNHDA; CDR2 reads SQIVND (reference sequence). V gave up 9 bases and J gave up 3 bases, with 8 bases separating them. The CDR3 nucleotides are TGTGCCAGCTCAGGGCCTAATGAAAAACTGTTTTTT. Translating it yields CASSGPNEKLFF.

This chain joins TRBV4-1 and TRBJ1-3; D is undetermined. This CDR3 contains 16 residues. The V end lost 0 bases, the J end lost 0 bases, and 9 bases lay between the germline ends. Germline CDR1 MGHRA, CDR2 YSYEKL. Here the CDR3 DNA reads TGCGCCAGCAGCCAAGATCACGGGTTCTCTGGAAACACCATATATTTT. Encoded protein: CASSQDHGFSGNTIYF.

The chain carries TRBV1 and TRBJ2-5; TRBD2, the D gene given by the table, was not confirmed from the DNA. The J call may be wrong; the DNA end is better matched by TRBJ2-7. TRBV1 is labeled a pseudogene. This CDR3 comprises 16 residues. The CDR3 coding sequence is TGCACCAGCAGCCAGGCGCGGGGACTAGTCTCCTACGAGCAGTACTTC. This sequence encodes CTSSQARGLVSYEQYF.

The count of this clone is one. The rearrangement joins TRBV5-1 to TRBJ2-2; D may be TRBD1 or TRBD2 (5 bases each). The CDR3 contains 15 residues. Germline loops: CDR1 SGHRS, CDR2 YFSETQ. The V gene lost 2 bases and the J gene lost 5 bases, with 13 bases spanning the gap. The CDR3 nucleotides read TGCGCCAGCAGCTTAGGGACGACGGGGACCGGGGAGCTGTTTTTT. Translation gives CASSLGTTGTGELFF.

This clone appeared a single time. The chain has TRBV11-2 and TRBJ2-7; D might be TRBD1 (6 bases). The CDR3 totals 14 residues. Trimming pared 5 bases from V and 6 bases from J, leaving 17 bases between. Germline V gene data show CDR1 as SGHAT and CDR2 as FQNNGV. CDR3 sequence (DNA): TGTGCCAGCAGCCCCGACAGGAACCTACGCGAGCAGTACTTC. Its translation is CASSPDRNLREQYF.